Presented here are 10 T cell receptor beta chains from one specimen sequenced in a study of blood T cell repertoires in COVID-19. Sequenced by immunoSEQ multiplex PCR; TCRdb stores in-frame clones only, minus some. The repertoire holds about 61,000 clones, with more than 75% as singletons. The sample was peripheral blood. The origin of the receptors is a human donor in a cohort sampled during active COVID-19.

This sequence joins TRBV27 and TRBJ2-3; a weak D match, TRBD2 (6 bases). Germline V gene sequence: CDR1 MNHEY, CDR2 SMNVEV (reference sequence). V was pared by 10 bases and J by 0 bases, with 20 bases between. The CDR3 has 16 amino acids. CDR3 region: CATKIIAEGSTDTQYF. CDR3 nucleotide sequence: TGTGCCACCAAAATTATAGCGGAGGGGAGCACAGATACGCAGTATTTT.

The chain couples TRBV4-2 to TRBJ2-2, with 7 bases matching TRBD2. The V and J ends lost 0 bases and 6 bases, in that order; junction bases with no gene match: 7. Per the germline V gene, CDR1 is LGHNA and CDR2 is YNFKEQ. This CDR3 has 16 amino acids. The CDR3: CASSQDRGGSPGELFF. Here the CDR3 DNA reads TGTGCCAGCAGCCAAGATCGGGGCGGGAGCCCCGGGGAGCTGTTTTTT.

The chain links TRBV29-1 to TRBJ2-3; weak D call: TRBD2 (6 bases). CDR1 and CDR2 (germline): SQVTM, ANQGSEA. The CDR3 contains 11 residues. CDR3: CVTGEGDTQYF. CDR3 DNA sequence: TGCGTTACGGGAGAAGGAGATACGCAGTATTTT.

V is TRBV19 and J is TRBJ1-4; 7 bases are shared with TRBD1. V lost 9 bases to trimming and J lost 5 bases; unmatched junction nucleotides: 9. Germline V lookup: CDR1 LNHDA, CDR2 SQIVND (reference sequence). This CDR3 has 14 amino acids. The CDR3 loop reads CARHPGQINEKLFF. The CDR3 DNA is TGTGCCAGGCACCCGGGACAGATAAATGAAAAACTGTTTTTT.

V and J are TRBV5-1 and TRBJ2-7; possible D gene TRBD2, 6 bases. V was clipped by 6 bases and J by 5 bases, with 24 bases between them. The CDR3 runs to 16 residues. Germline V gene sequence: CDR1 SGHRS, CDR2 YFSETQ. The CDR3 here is CASKGLWAGPSDEQYF. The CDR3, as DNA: TGCGCCAGCAAGGGGCTTTGGGCGGGACCCTCGGACGAGCAGTACTTC. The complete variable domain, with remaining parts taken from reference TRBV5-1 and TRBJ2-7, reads KAGVTQTPRYLIKTRGQQVTLSCSPISGHRSVSWYQQTPGQGLQFLFEYFSETQRNKGNFPGRFSGRQFSNSRSEMNVSTLELGDSALYLCASKGLWAGPSDEQYFGPGTRLTVT.

The CDR3 sequence is CSASGSGSRGQETQYF. In nucleotides, the CDR3 is TGCAGTGCTAGTGGTAGCGGGAGCCGGGGTCAAGAGACCCAGTACTTC. V and J are TRBV20-1 and TRBJ2-5; 9 bases map to TRBD2. With 3 bases clipped from V and 2 bases from J, the junction kept 10 bases outside the gene matches. Germline CDR1 is DFQATT and CDR2 is SNEGSKA (reference sequence). The CDR3 has 16 residues.

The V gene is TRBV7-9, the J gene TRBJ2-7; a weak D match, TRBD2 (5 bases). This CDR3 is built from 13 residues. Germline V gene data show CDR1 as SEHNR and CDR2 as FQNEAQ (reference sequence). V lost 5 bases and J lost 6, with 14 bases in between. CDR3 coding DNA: TGTGCCAGCAGCCCTGAAGAGGGCCGCGAGCAGTACTTC. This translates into CASSPEEGREQYF. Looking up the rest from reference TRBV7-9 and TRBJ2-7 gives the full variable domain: DTGVSQNPRHKITKRGQNVTFRCDPISEHNRLYWYRQTLGQGPEFLTYFQNEAQLEKSRLLSDRFSAERPKGSFSTLEIQRTEQGDSAMYLCASSPEEGREQYFGPGTRLTVT.

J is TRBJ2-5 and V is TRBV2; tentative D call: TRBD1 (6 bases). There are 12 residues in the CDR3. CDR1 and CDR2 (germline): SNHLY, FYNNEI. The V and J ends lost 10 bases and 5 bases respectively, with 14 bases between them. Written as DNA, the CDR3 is TGTGCCACAGGGGCCTTAAGGGAGACCCAGTACTTC. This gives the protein CATGALRETQYF.

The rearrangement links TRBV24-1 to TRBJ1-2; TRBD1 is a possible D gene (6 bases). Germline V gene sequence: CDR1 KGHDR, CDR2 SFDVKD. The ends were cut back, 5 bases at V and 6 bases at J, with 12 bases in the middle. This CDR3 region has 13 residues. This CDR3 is CATSGQGRDGYTF. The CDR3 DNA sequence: TGTGCCACCAGTGGGCAGGGGCGCGATGGCTACACCTTC.

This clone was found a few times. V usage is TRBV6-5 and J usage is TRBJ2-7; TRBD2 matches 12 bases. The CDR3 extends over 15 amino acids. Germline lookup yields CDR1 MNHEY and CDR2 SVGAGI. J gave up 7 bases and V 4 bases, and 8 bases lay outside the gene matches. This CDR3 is CASSFRLAGEGEQYF. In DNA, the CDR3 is TGTGCCAGCAGTTTCCGACTAGCGGGAGAAGGTGAGCAGTACTTC.